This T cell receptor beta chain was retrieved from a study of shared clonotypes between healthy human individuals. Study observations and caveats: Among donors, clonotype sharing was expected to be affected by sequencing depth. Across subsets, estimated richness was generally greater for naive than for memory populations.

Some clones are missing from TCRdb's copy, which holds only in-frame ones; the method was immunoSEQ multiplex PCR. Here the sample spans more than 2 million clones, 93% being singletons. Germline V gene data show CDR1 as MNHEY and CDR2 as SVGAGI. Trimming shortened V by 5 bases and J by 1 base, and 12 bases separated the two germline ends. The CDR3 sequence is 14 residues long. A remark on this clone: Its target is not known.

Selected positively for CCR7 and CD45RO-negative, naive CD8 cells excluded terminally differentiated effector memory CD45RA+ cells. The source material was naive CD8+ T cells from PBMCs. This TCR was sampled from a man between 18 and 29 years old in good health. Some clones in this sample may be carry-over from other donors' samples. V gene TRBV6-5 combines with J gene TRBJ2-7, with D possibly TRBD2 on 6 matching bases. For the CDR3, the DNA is TGTGCCAGCAGTCCTACTAGCCATTCCTACGAGCAGTACTTC. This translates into CASSPTSHSYEQYF.